This T cell receptor (beta chain) was captured in a study of blood T cell repertoires in COVID-19. Study-wide background: The United States, Italy and Spain supplied acute and convalescent COVID-19 samples. The cDNA or gDNA used as material had been derived from T cells, B-cell-depleted T cells, or PBMCs.

The Seattle site enrolled patients during active infection and followed them longitudinally. This clone was recorded many times. The trim removed 4 bases at V and 7 bases at J, leaving 6 bases unmatched. The CDR3 is 14 residues long. The germline V gene encodes CDR1 SGHRS and CDR2 YFSETQ. How the authors handled the data: Counts of nucleated cells, estimated from reference gene primer amplification, were obtained. Assay used: immunoSEQ multiplex PCR; TCRdb lists only in-frame clones, some missing. V and J calls and clone size are copied from that table; D and trimming were computed from the DNA. The data contain 200,000 to 300,000 clones, more than 75% of them singletons.

This receptor was identified in a woman aged 60-70 years with COVID-19, enrolled during active disease. The sample was peripheral blood. The chain uses TRBV5-1 and TRBJ1-4, with 8 bases fitting TRBD1. The DNA for the CDR3 is TGCGCCAGCAGCGGTTCGACAGGGGCTGAAAAACTGTTTTTT. It yields the protein CASSGSTGAEKLFF.